This T cell receptor beta chain was profiled in a study of T cell clonality in common variable immunodeficiency. Findings and limits, study-wide: Common variable immunodeficiency TCR beta sequences reportedly had fewer deletions and N-nucleotide insertions. CVID subjects had higher TCRbeta clonality than healthy controls, most marked in about a third.

CVID subjects were some 16 female and more than 25 male, aged 9 to 64. Method: immunoSEQ multiplex PCR; TCRdb's copy keeps in-frame clones and lacks some. This sample carries thousands of clones and no singletons, and about 5% goes to the top ten. The germline CDR1 and CDR2 sequences are SEHNR and FQNEAQ (reference sequence). V was trimmed by 3 bases and J by 0 bases, leaving 6 bases between them. This CDR3 contains 13 residues. This clone turned up a few times. Its specificity is not known. The CDR3 end is not reached by the read, which stops 3 residues before it; the germline J gene fills it in. The sequenced sample consisted of peripheral blood mononuclear cells. The rearrangement joins TRBV7-9 to TRBJ2-7; no firm D call. The receptor's source is a human donor with common variable immunodeficiency. CDR3 amino acids: CASSFPSSYEQYF. The CDR3 bases that were read are TGTGCCAGCAGCTTCCCCAGCTCCTACGAG.